Listed below are T cell receptor beta chains from one sample, sequenced in a study of neoadjuvant anti-PD-1 for oral cavity cancer. The method was immunoSEQ multiplex PCR; TCRdb's version includes in-frame clones alone and lacks a portion of them. There are about 42,000 clones in the sample; approximately 80% occur only once, and 4.8% lies in the top ten. The sample in question was PBMCs, obtained after nivolumab (anti-PD-1) treatment. All receptors come from a person between 40 and 85 years old with oral cavity squamous cell carcinoma. Each CDR3 is given with its conserved first and last residue. The order of the fields is J gene, clone size, V gene, D gene, CDR3 DNA, CDR3 protein. The D gene is left open where the match is weak. For some rows the clone size is stated as once, few or many, or as a class when expanded; others skip it.

TRBJ1-4 NA TRBV7-9 NA TGTGCCAGCAGCTTAGTTAACAGGACCATTAATGAAAAACTGTTTTTT CASSLVNRTINEKLFF
TRBJ1-3 few TRBV9 NA TGTGCCAGCAGCTTTAGTGGACAGTCCAGAAACACCATATATTTT CASSFSGQSRNTIYF
TRBJ2-3 few TRBV13 TRBD1 TGTGCCAGCAGCCTAGACAGGGGAACGCAGTATTTT CASSLDRGTQYF
TRBJ1-2 NA TRBV5-1 TRBD1 TGCGCCAGCAGCCCCCAGACAGGGGACGGGTCTTGGGGCTACACCTTC CASSPQTGDGSWGYTF
TRBJ1-4 NA TRBV30 TRBD1 TGTGCCCTCGACAGGGAGGGAGAAAAACTGTTTTTT CALDREGEKLFF
TRBJ2-6 NA TRBV14 NA TGTGCCAGCAGCCAAGAAGAGGTATCGGTTGGGGCCAACGTCCTGACTTTC CASSQEEVSVGANVLTF
TRBJ2-7 once TRBV6-1 NA TGTGCCAGCAGAGAATTCTCCTACGAGCAGTACTTC CASREFSYEQYF
TRBJ2-2 few TRBV5-4 NA TGTGCCAGCAGCTCGATTCTGAACACCGGGGAGCTGTTTTTT CASSSILNTGELFF
TRBJ2-2 once TRBV25-1 TRBD2 TGTGCCAGTCCCCCGGGACTAGCGGAGTACACCGGGGAGCTGTTTTTT CASPPGLAEYTGELFF
TRBJ2-2 NA TRBV4-1 NA TGCGCCAGCAGCCGGATGGTGGCCGGGGGAAACACCGGGGAGCTGTTTTTT CASSRMVAGGNTGELFF
TRBJ1-5 medium-sized TRBV30 NA TGTGCCTGGAGTGTACCATGGGGAACTAGCAATCAGCCCCAGCATTTT CAWSVPWGTSNQPQHF
TRBJ1-3 NA TRBV5-5 TRBD1 TGTGCCAGCAGCCCGGGGACAGGGGCCGCCGGGAGAAACACCATATATTTT CASSPGTGAAGRNTIYF
TRBJ2-2 NA TRBV19 NA TGTGCCAGTTGGAAGGGGGAATCGAACACCGGGGAGCTGTTTTTT CASWKGESNTGELFF
TRBJ2-1 NA TRBV15 NA TGTGCCACCAGCAGAGATCTAGGGGGTGAGCAGTTCTTC CATSRDLGGEQFF
TRBJ2-7 NA TRBV27 TRBD2 TGTGCCAGCAGTTCACGGTTGGGGGGGTCCCACGAGCAGTACTTC CASSSRLGGSHEQYF
TRBJ2-7 NA TRBV7-8 TRBD1 TGTGCCAGCAGTTTGGACAGGAGTTGGGAGCAGTACTTC CASSLDRSWEQYF
TRBJ2-7 NA TRBV19 TRBD1 TGTGCCAGTAGTGCGACAGGGGGCCACGAGCAGTACTTC CASSATGGHEQYF
TRBJ1-4 once TRBV27 NA TGTGCCAGCAGTTTATCACCAAGACGGAATAATGAAAAACTGTTTTTT CASSLSPRRNNEKLFF
TRBJ2-3 NA TRBV4-1 TRBD2 TGCGCCAGCAGCCCCGGGCGGGGGGGCGCAGATACGCAGTATTTT CASSPGRGGADTQYF
TRBJ2-7 NA TRBV5-1 NA TGCGCCAGCAGCTTAACCTACGAGCAGTACTTC CASSLTYEQYF
TRBJ2-1 NA TRBV7-8 NA TGTGCCAGCAGCCTTTACCATGAGCAGTTCTTC CASSLYHEQFF
TRBJ1-1 NA TRBV5-1 TRBD1 TGCGCCAGCAGAGAGTCAGGACAGGGGGTCCCTGAAGCTTTCTTT CASRESGQGVPEAFF
TRBJ1-5 NA TRBV6-1 TRBD1 TGTGCCAGCACAGGGGGATATGGCAATCAGCCCCAGCATTTT CASTGGYGNQPQHF
TRBJ2-7 NA TRBV6-1 NA TGTGCCAGCAGTGAGCCCAGAGGGGCCTCCTACGAGCAGTACTTC CASSEPRGASYEQYF
TRBJ2-5 NA TRBV18 TRBD1 TGTGCCAGCTCGCCGGACAGGGGCCGTGAGACCCAGTACTTC CASSPDRGRETQYF
TRBJ2-1 NA TRBV7-3 NA TGTGCCAGCAGCTCACCTTTGGACGCGTCGTCTATCTACAATGAGCAGTTCTTC CASSSPLDASSIYNEQFF
TRBJ2-3 NA TRBV11-2 TRBD2 TGTGCCAGCAGCTCCCGCGGGGCGGGGGGGCCGGATACGCAGTATTTT CASSSRGAGGPDTQYF
TRBJ1-2 NA TRBV11-2 NA TGTGCCAGCAGGACCGAAGGTCCTAACTATGGCTACACCTTC CASRTEGPNYGYTF
TRBJ2-2 NA TRBV6-1 NA TGTGCCATGCAGGACGGATACACCGGGGAGCTGTTTTTT CAMQDGYTGELFF
TRBJ1-4 NA TRBV19 NA TGTGCCAGTAGCCAGGGAGGAACTAATGAAAAACTGTTTTTT CASSQGGTNEKLFF
TRBJ2-1 once TRBV19 TRBD2 TGTGCCAGTAGTATAGATGGTCTAGCGGGCTTATACAATGAGCAGTTCTTC CASSIDGLAGLYNEQFF
TRBJ1-6 NA TRBV5-1 NA TGCGCCAGCAGTTCTGAGGTGGTCGGTTATGGGTCATACAATAATTCACCCCTCCACTTT CASSSEVVGYGSYNNSPLHF
TRBJ2-1 NA TRBV19 TRBD1 TGTGCCAGTAGTGGGCCCAACAGGGGCTCCTACAATGAGCAGTTCTTC CASSGPNRGSYNEQFF
TRBJ1-4 NA TRBV19 TRBD1 TGTGCCAGTAGTATAAGGCAGGGGGCGAGATCGAGTGAAAAACTGTTTTTT CASSIRQGARSSEKLFF
TRBJ1-2 many TRBV6-1 NA TGTGCCAGCAGATCGGGCCTCCTGAGTGGCGGCTACACCTTC CASRSGLLSGGYTF
TRBJ1-2 NA TRBV19 NA TGTGCCAGTAGGCCGGGGGTACATGGCTACACCTTC CASRPGVHGYTF
TRBJ2-3 once TRBV11-2 NA TGTGCCAGCAGCCCCTCCCGGTCCAGAGATACGCAGTATTTT CASSPSRSRDTQYF
TRBJ1-5 few TRBV5-1 NA TGCGCCAGCAGCTTGGGGGGATATAGCAATCAGCCCCAGCATTTT CASSLGGYSNQPQHF
TRBJ2-2 NA TRBV7-9 TRBD2 TGTGCCAGCAGTTTCCCGGGACTAGAGAACACCGGGGAGCTGTTTTTT CASSFPGLENTGELFF
TRBJ2-7 NA TRBV5-1 TRBD2 TGCGCCAGCAGCGTAACTAGCGGGAGCTCCTACGAGCAGTACTTC CASSVTSGSSYEQYF
TRBJ2-3 NA TRBV7-2 TRBD1 TGTGCCAGCAGCTCCCGGGACAGGGGATGGAATAAAGATACGCAGTATTTT CASSSRDRGWNKDTQYF
TRBJ2-3 NA TRBV11-2 NA TGTGCCAGCAGCTTAGCCAGGGATGGGACAGATACGCAGTATTTT CASSLARDGTDTQYF
TRBJ2-7 NA TRBV6-1 NA TGTGCCAGCACCAGGAGAGCCTACGAGCAGTACTTC CASTRRAYEQYF
TRBJ2-5 NA TRBV20-1 NA TGCAGTGCTCGACACCAAGAGACCCAGTACTTC CSARHQETQYF
TRBJ1-5 NA TRBV28 NA TGTGCCAGCAGTTTATTGGCAGGAGGTAATCAGCCCCAGCATTTT CASSLLAGGNQPQHF